Listed below are T cell receptor beta chains from one sample, sequenced in a study of blood T cell repertoires in COVID-19. Profiling relied on immunoSEQ multiplex PCR, and the TCRdb table lists in-frame clones only, not all of them. Here the sample spans over 200,000 clones, approximately 91% being singletons. Sequenced sample: peripheral blood. These receptors all come from a woman aged 55-69 years with acute or convalescent COVID-19. CDR3s include the opening cysteine and the closing phenylalanine or tryptophan. D genes are given only for firm matches. Size is omitted from some rows. Given values are once, few, many or a class for expanded clones.

v_gene: TRBV10-3; abundance: .; j_gene: TRBJ2-1; d_gene: TRBD2; CDR3nt: TGTGCCATCAGTGAGGGGCCTAGCGGTTACAATGAGCAGTTCTTC; CDR3aa: CAISEGPSGYNEQFF
v_gene: TRBV13; abundance: .; j_gene: TRBJ2-1; d_gene: TRBD2; CDR3nt: TGTGCCAGCAGCTTAGGCACTAGCGGGAGAAGTGGTGTGCAGTTCTTC; CDR3aa: CASSLGTSGRSGVQFF
v_gene: TRBV18; abundance: few; j_gene: TRBJ1-6; d_gene: TRBD1; CDR3nt: TGTGCCAGCTCACGGGACAGGGATAATTCACCCCTCCACTTT; CDR3aa: CASSRDRDNSPLHF
v_gene: TRBV6-5; abundance: .; j_gene: TRBJ1-4; d_gene: TRBD1; CDR3nt: TGTGCCAGCATGGGGACAGGGGCCGAAAAACTGTTTTTT; CDR3aa: CASMGTGAEKLFF
v_gene: TRBV6-1; abundance: .; j_gene: TRBJ2-1; d_gene: .; CDR3nt: TGTGCCAGCAGTGAAGGGGGGGAACGTGGAAATGAGCAGTTCTTC; CDR3aa: CASSEGGERGNEQFF
v_gene: TRBV6-6; abundance: .; j_gene: TRBJ2-1; d_gene: .; CDR3nt: TGTGCCAGCAGGACGGGAGCCCTCGGGGTGGATGAGCAGTTCTTC; CDR3aa: CASRTGALGVDEQFF
v_gene: TRBV5-1; abundance: .; j_gene: TRBJ1-4; d_gene: TRBD1; CDR3nt: TGCGCCAGCAGACAGGGGCCCGGTAATGAAAAACTGTTTTTT; CDR3aa: CASRQGPGNEKLFF
v_gene: TRBV5-5; abundance: once; j_gene: TRBJ2-7; d_gene: .; CDR3nt: TGTGCCAGCAGCTTGGTCCTGGGGACTTCCTCCTACGAGCAGTACTTC; CDR3aa: CASSLVLGTSSYEQYF
v_gene: TRBV7-2; abundance: few; j_gene: TRBJ2-4; d_gene: .; CDR3nt: TGTGCCAGCAGCGCGGCACGGAGGTCGGACATTCAGTACTTC; CDR3aa: CASSAARRSDIQYF
v_gene: TRBV20-1; abundance: .; j_gene: TRBJ2-3; d_gene: .; CDR3nt: TGCAGTGCTAGTCAGGGGTGGGGAGGCACAGATACGCAGTATTTT; CDR3aa: CSASQGWGGTDTQYF
v_gene: TRBV5-1; abundance: .; j_gene: TRBJ1-3; d_gene: .; CDR3nt: TGCGCCAGCAGGGAGGGAGGCGGAAACACCATATATTTT; CDR3aa: CASREGGGNTIYF
v_gene: TRBV7-3; abundance: .; j_gene: TRBJ2-5; d_gene: TRBD1; CDR3nt: TGTGCCAGCAGCTTAGGGACAGGGGCCCGTGAGACCCAGTACTTC; CDR3aa: CASSLGTGARETQYF
v_gene: TRBV3-1/TRBV3-2; abundance: .; j_gene: TRBJ1-2; d_gene: TRBD1; CDR3nt: TGTGCCAGCAGCCCCAGGGGGGAGAGCTATGGCTACACCTTC; CDR3aa: CASSPRGESYGYTF
v_gene: TRBV10-1; abundance: once; j_gene: TRBJ1-2; d_gene: .; CDR3nt: TGCGCCAGCAGTGAGTACAGGGACTATGGCTACACCTTC; CDR3aa: CASSEYRDYGYTF
v_gene: TRBV9; abundance: .; j_gene: TRBJ1-2; d_gene: TRBD1; CDR3nt: TGTGCCAGCAGCGTGGGGACAGGGGACCGTGGCTACACCTTC; CDR3aa: CASSVGTGDRGYTF
v_gene: TRBV19; abundance: .; j_gene: TRBJ1-5; d_gene: TRBD1; CDR3nt: TGTGCCAGTAGTAAGGACAGGGAAGGGAATCAGCCCCAGCATTTT; CDR3aa: CASSKDREGNQPQHF
v_gene: TRBV28; abundance: .; j_gene: TRBJ2-1; d_gene: TRBD2; CDR3nt: TGTGCCAGCAGTTTATGGGCGGGAGAGGGTGAGCAGTTCTTC; CDR3aa: CASSLWAGEGEQFF
v_gene: TRBV7-2; abundance: many; j_gene: TRBJ1-6; d_gene: .; CDR3nt: TGTGCCAGCAGCTTAGAGGGGGGGGCGGCATCACCCCTCCACTTT; CDR3aa: CASSLEGGAASPLHF
v_gene: TRBV7-3; abundance: .; j_gene: TRBJ2-2; d_gene: TRBD1; CDR3nt: TGTGCCAGCAGCTTAGGGAGACAGGGTTTGTCCGCCGGGGAGCTGTTTTTT; CDR3aa: CASSLGRQGLSAGELFF
v_gene: TRBV10-3; abundance: .; j_gene: TRBJ1-1; d_gene: .; CDR3nt: TGTGCCATCAGTGAGTCGCGGGTTGGACACACTGAAGCTTTCTTT; CDR3aa: CAISESRVGHTEAFF
v_gene: TRBV15; abundance: .; j_gene: TRBJ1-2; d_gene: .; CDR3nt: TGTGCCACCGAGCCTTCCGCAGGGTACGCCTATGGCTACACCTTC; CDR3aa: CATEPSAGYAYGYTF
v_gene: TRBV28; abundance: .; j_gene: TRBJ1-2; d_gene: TRBD1; CDR3nt: TGTGCCAGCAGTTCTTTGACAGGGACTCACTATGGCTACACCTTC; CDR3aa: CASSSLTGTHYGYTF
v_gene: TRBV6-6; abundance: .; j_gene: TRBJ1-5; d_gene: TRBD1; CDR3nt: TGTGCCAGCACTGATACCACAGGGGTCGGCAATCAGCCCCAGCATTTT; CDR3aa: CASTDTTGVGNQPQHF
v_gene: TRBV30; abundance: .; j_gene: TRBJ2-6; d_gene: .; CDR3nt: TGTGCCTGGAGTCACAGGGCTGGGGCCAACGTCCTGACTTTC; CDR3aa: CAWSHRAGANVLTF
v_gene: TRBV10-3; abundance: .; j_gene: TRBJ1-5; d_gene: TRBD1; CDR3nt: TGTGCCATCAGTGACACAGGAAACAGGGGCCAGCCCCAGCATTTT; CDR3aa: CAISDTGNRGQPQHF
v_gene: TRBV2; abundance: .; j_gene: TRBJ1-2; d_gene: .; CDR3nt: TGTGCCAGCACGCTAGGGAAGGGGGGCTACACCTTC; CDR3aa: CASTLGKGGYTF
v_gene: TRBV11-3; abundance: .; j_gene: TRBJ1-1; d_gene: TRBD1; CDR3nt: TGTGCCAGCAGCCCAGGGACAGCTATGAACACTGAAGCTTTCTTT; CDR3aa: CASSPGTAMNTEAFF
v_gene: TRBV19; abundance: .; j_gene: TRBJ1-1; d_gene: .; CDR3nt: TGTGCCAGTAGGGAGAGTAACACTGAAGCTTTCTTT; CDR3aa: CASRESNTEAFF
v_gene: TRBV6-5; abundance: .; j_gene: TRBJ2-3; d_gene: TRBD1; CDR3nt: TGTGCCAGCAGACGTCAGGGGGCGAATATAGATACGCAGTATTTT; CDR3aa: CASRRQGANIDTQYF
v_gene: TRBV28; abundance: .; j_gene: TRBJ2-7; d_gene: .; CDR3nt: TGTGCCAGCAGTCCGGGACACAACTCCTACGAGCAGTACTTC; CDR3aa: CASSPGHNSYEQYF
v_gene: TRBV4-2; abundance: .; j_gene: TRBJ2-7; d_gene: TRBD1; CDR3nt: TGTGCCAGCAGCCAAGTTATTTCGGGACAGGGAGCCTACGAGCAGTACTTC; CDR3aa: CASSQVISGQGAYEQYF
v_gene: TRBV4-3; abundance: .; j_gene: TRBJ2-7; d_gene: TRBD2; CDR3nt: TGCGCCAGCAGCCAAGACAATCCTAGCGGGAGGCCCAAAAGCTCCTACGAGCAGTACTTC; CDR3aa: CASSQDNPSGRPKSSYEQYF
v_gene: TRBV18; abundance: .; j_gene: TRBJ1-1; d_gene: .; CDR3nt: TGTGCCAGCTCACCATCAGGCTCCGATGAAGCTTTCTTT; CDR3aa: CASSPSGSDEAFF